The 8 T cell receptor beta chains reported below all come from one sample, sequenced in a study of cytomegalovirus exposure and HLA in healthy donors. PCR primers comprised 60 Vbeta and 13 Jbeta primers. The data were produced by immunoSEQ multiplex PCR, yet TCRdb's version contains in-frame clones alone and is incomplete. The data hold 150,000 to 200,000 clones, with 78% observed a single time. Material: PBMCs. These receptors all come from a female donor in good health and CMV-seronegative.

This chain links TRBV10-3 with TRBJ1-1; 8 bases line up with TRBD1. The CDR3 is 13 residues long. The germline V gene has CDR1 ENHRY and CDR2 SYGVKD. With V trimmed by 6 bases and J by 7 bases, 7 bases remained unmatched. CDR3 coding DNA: TGTGCCATCAGAGGACAGGGTATGAGTGAAGCTTTCTTT. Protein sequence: CAIRGQGMSEAFF.

The CDR3: CASSELVGGHFGELFF. CDR3 bases: TGTGCCAGCAGTGAATTGGTGGGGGGGCATTTCGGGGAGCTGTTTTTT. This chain joins TRBV6-1 and TRBJ2-2; tentatively, D is TRBD2 (7 bases). The V gene's germline CDR1 is MNHNS and CDR2 SASEGT. The V end lost 2 bases, the J end lost 7 bases, and 17 bases lay between the germline ends. CDR3 length: 16 residues.

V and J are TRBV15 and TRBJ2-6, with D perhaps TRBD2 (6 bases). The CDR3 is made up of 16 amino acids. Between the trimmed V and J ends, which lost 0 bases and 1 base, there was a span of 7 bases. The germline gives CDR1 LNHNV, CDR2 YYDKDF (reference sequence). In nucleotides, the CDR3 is TGTGCCACCAGCAGAGATGGGGGGTCTGGGGCCAACGTCCTGACTTTC. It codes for CATSRDGGSGANVLTF.

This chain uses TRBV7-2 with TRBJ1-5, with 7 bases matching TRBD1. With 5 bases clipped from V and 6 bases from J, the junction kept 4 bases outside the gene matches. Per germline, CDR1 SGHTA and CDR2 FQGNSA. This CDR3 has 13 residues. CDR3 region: CASSRDRVQPQHF. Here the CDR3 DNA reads TGTGCCAGCAGCCGCGACAGGGTTCAGCCCCAGCATTTT. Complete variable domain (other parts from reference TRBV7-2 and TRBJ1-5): GAGVSQSPSNKVTEKGKDVELRCDPISGHTALYWYRQSLGQGLEFLIYFQGNSAPDKSGLPSDRFSAERTGGSVSTLTIQRTQQEDSAVYLCASSRDRVQPQHFGDGTRLSIL.

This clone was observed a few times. CDR3 region: CASSLTGFSSYEQYF. In DNA form, the CDR3 reads TGTGCCAGCAGTCTCACAGGGTTTAGCTCCTACGAGCAGTACTTC. The chain has TRBV6-5 and TRBJ2-7, with a tentative D call TRBD1 (6 bases). The length of the CDR3 is 15 residues. From germline, CDR1 is MNHEY and CDR2 SVGAGI. Trimming pared 5 bases from V and 0 bases from J, leaving 14 bases between.

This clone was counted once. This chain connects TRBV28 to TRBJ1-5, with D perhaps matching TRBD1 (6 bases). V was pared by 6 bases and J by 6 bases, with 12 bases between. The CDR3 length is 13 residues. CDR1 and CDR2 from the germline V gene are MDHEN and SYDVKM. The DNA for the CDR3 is TGTGCCAGCAGATCAGGGGTGACTCAGCCCCAGCATTTT. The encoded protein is CASRSGVTQPQHF. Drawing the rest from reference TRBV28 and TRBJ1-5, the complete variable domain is DVKVTQSSRYLVKRTGEKVFLECVQDMDHENMFWYRQDPGLGLRLIYFSYDVKMKEKGDIPEGYSVSREKKERFSLILESASTNQTSMYLCASRSGVTQPQHFGDGTRLSIL.

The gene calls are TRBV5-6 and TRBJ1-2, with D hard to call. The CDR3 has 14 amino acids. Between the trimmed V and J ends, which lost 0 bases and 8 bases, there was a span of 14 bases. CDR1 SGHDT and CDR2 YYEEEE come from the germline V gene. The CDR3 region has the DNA TGTGCCAGCAGCTTGGTTAGTGCGGGCCCCGGCTACACCTTC. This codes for CASSLVSAGPGYTF.

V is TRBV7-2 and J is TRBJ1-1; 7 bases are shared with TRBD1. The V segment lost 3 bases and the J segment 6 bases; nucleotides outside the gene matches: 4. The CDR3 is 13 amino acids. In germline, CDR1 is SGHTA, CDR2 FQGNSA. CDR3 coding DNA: TGTGCCAGCAGCTTTAGCACAGGGGCTGAAGCTTTCTTT. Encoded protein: CASSFSTGAEAFF.